The 31 T cell receptor beta chains presented below share a single source sample, sequenced in a study of technical replicates of blood from a few donors. Profiling relied on immunoSEQ multiplex PCR, and the TCRdb table lists in-frame clones only, not all of them. The table records about 84,000 clones, 95% to 98% of them present only once. The sample comprised T cells isolated from PBMCs. The origin of the receptors is a human donor in good health.

This chain joins TRBV28 and TRBJ2-6; D not resolved. The CDR3 runs to 13 residues. V lost 5 bases to trimming and J lost 4 bases, with 6 bases between them. The germline gives CDR1 MDHEN, CDR2 SYDVKM. CDR3 in DNA: TGTGCCAGCAGTCCAGCGGGGGCCAACGTCCTGACTTTC. This translates into CASSPAGANVLTF.

The chain has TRBV9 and TRBJ2-7; a weak D match, TRBD2 (6 bases). Deletions cut 3 bases from V and 2 bases from J, with 15 bases between. CDR3 size: 15 residues. Germline-derived CDR1 and CDR2 are SGDLS and YYNGEE. The CDR3 loop reads CASSEAGTATYEQYF. CDR3 sequence (DNA): TGTGCCAGCAGCGAAGCTGGGACTGCTACCTACGAGCAGTACTTC.

The V call is TRBV30, the J call TRBJ2-3; TRBD2 matches 13 bases. Trimming removed 0 bases from V and 2 bases from J; junction bases left unmatched: 2. This CDR3 spans 16 amino acids. Germline V lookup: CDR1 GTSNPN, CDR2 SVGIG (reference sequence). The CDR3 DNA follows: TGTGCCTGGAGTGTGGGGACTAGCGGGAACACAGATACGCAGTATTTT. Translated, it gives CAWSVGTSGNTDTQYF.

The rearrangement links TRBV10-2 to TRBJ2-7, with TRBD2 matching over 9 bases. CDR3 size: 16 residues. The junction had 5 bases not matched to a gene; V was cut back by 2 bases and J by 0 bases. Germline loops: CDR1 WSHSY, CDR2 SAAADI. CDR3 sequence (DNA): TGCGCCAGCAGTGAGGCGGGACTAGCCCGCTCCTACGAGCAGTACTTC. This translates into CASSEAGLARSYEQYF.

This clone has just one count. The rearrangement joins TRBV4-1 to TRBJ1-1, with unresolved D. Trimming took 3 bases from V and 5 from J, leaving 13 bases between them. CDR1 MGHRA and CDR2 YSYEKL come from the germline V gene. CDR3 length: 14 amino acids. The CDR3, as DNA: TGCGCCAGCAGCCATAGCTTTGGAGTGACTGAAGCTTTCTTT. As protein: CASSHSFGVTEAFF.

This clone was recorded a few times. The chain recombines TRBV19 with TRBJ1-1; D uncertain. Between the trimmed V and J ends, which lost 6 bases and 6 bases, there was a span of 11 bases. The CDR3 runs 12 residues. Germline V lookup: CDR1 LNHDA, CDR2 SQIVND (reference sequence). The CDR3 sequence: CASSPNGAEAFF. The CDR3 bases are TGTGCCAGTAGCCCGAACGGGGCTGAAGCTTTCTTT.

The chain has TRBV5-6 and TRBJ2-7; 7 bases agree with TRBD1. Germline trimming cut 3 bases from V and 3 bases from J; bases unmatched to any gene: 3. CDR1 and CDR2 from the germline V gene are SGHDT and YYEEEE. This CDR3 is built from 13 residues. CDR3 sequence: CASSSRGIYEQYF. The DNA for the CDR3 is TGTGCCAGCAGCTCCAGGGGGATCTACGAGCAGTACTTC.

This rearrangement joins TRBV6-5 to TRBJ2-2; D is unresolved. V was shortened by 0 bases and J by 5 bases, with 4 bases between the two germline ends. The CDR3 extends over 13 amino acids. Germline loops: CDR1 MNHEY, CDR2 SVGAGI. DNA for the CDR3: TGTGCCAGCAGTTACTCAGCAACCGGGGAGCTGTTTTTT. Its protein is CASSYSATGELFF.

J is TRBJ2-1 and V is TRBV7-9; D might be TRBD1 (6 bases). This CDR3 is built from 18 residues. Trimming removed 2 bases from V and 3 bases from J, with 20 bases in between. CDR1 and CDR2 from the germline V gene are SEHNR and FQNEAQ (reference sequence). The CDR3 reads CASSLKPPGQIIYNEQFF. The CDR3 bases are TGTGCCAGCAGCTTAAAACCACCCGGACAGATAATCTACAATGAGCAGTTCTTC. The whole variable domain, filled in from reference TRBV7-9 and TRBJ2-1, reads DTGVSQNPRHKITKRGQNVTFRCDPISEHNRLYWYRQTLGQGPEFLTYFQNEAQLEKSRLLSDRFSAERPKGSFSTLEIQRTEQGDSAMYLCASSLKPPGQIIYNEQFFGPGTRLTVL.

This chain uses TRBV25-1 with TRBJ2-5; the match to TRBD1 covers 7 bases. Germline loops: CDR1 MGHDK, CDR2 SYGVNS. V dropped 5 bases and J dropped 5; count of bases not matched to a gene: 11. This CDR3 region has 15 residues. CDR3 loop: CASSRTGQSRETQYF. Written as DNA, the CDR3 is TGTGCCAGCAGTAGGACAGGCCAGTCTCGGGAGACCCAGTACTTC.

The chain couples TRBV19 to TRBJ1-1; 10 bases align to TRBD1. The CDR3 covers 16 residues. Germline V gene sequence: CDR1 LNHDA, CDR2 SQIVND (reference sequence). V trimming: 5 bases; J trimming: 2 bases; junction bases outside the gene matches: 8. Here the CDR3 DNA reads TGTGCCAGTAGTGTACTCCGGGACAGGGGTAACACTGAAGCTTTCTTT. Protein: CASSVLRDRGNTEAFF. Full variable domain (rest looked up from reference TRBV19 and TRBJ1-1): DGGITQSPKYLFRKEGQNVTLSCEQNLNHDAMYWYRQDPGQGLRLIYYSQIVNDFQKGDIAEGYSVSREKKESFPLTVTSAQKNPTAFYLCASSVLRDRGNTEAFFGQGTRLTVV.

This rearrangement joins TRBV6-5 to TRBJ2-5; TRBD1 agrees at 10 bases. Per germline, CDR1 MNHEY and CDR2 SVGAGI. V shed 1 base and J 4 bases; nucleotides not matched to a gene: 6. This CDR3 has 16 residues. CDR3 protein: CASSYFRTGGIETQYF. CDR3 in DNA: TGTGCCAGCAGTTACTTCCGGACAGGGGGTATAGAGACCCAGTACTTC.

CDR3 in DNA: TGCGCCAGCAGCACGCGGACAGGGGGGGTTGGGGTAAATGAGCAGTTCTTC. Protein: CASSTRTGGVGVNEQFF. The rearrangement uses TRBV4-1 and TRBJ2-1; 10 bases map to TRBD1. CDR3 length: 17 residues. The V and J ends lost 5 bases and 7 bases, in that order; junction bases with no gene match: 14. Germline V gene lookup returns CDR1 MGHRA and CDR2 YSYEKL.

CDR3 sequence: CASVPVSYEQYF. CDR3 bases: TGTGCCAGCGTCCCAGTTTCCTACGAGCAGTACTTC. This chain links TRBV7-9 with TRBJ2-7, with D unclear. This CDR3 comprises 12 residues. Germline V gene sequence: CDR1 SEHNR, CDR2 FQNEAQ (reference sequence). Deletions cut 8 bases from V and 1 base from J, with 9 bases between.

This sequence joins TRBV7-9 and TRBJ2-7; 7 positions match TRBD1. CDR1 is SEHNR, CDR2 FQNEAQ, per germline (reference sequence). This CDR3 region has 14 residues. The V and J ends lost 8 bases and 0 bases, in that order; junction bases with no gene match: 7. DNA for the CDR3: TGTGCCAGCTCGACAGGGTTTATCTCCTACGAGCAGTACTTC. This sequence encodes CASSTGFISYEQYF.

The V and J genes are TRBV15 and TRBJ2-2; 13 bases are shared with TRBD2. V shed 3 bases and J 2 bases; nucleotides not matched to a gene: 9. The CDR3 totals 19 residues. Germline-derived CDR1 and CDR2 are LNHNV and YYDKDF (reference sequence). The CDR3: CATSRDGGTSGANTGELFF. The CDR3 bases are TGTGCCACCAGCAGGGACGGCGGGACTAGCGGGGCCAACACCGGGGAGCTGTTTTTT.

The chain recombines TRBV7-6 with TRBJ2-7; 8 nucleotides agree with TRBD1. After removal of 4 bases from V and 3 bases from J, the junction contained 8 bases not matched to a gene. This CDR3 spans 15 amino acids. The germline CDR1 and CDR2 sequences are SGHVS and FNYEAQ. CDR3 residues: CASSSRTGRIYEQYF. The DNA of the CDR3 is TGTGCCAGCAGCTCCCGGACAGGGAGGATCTACGAGCAGTACTTC.

The V call is TRBV18, the J call TRBJ2-6; tentative D call: TRBD2 (5 bases). This CDR3 spans 15 amino acids. V was shortened by 3 bases and J by 6 bases, with 12 bases between the two germline ends. Germline values: CDR1 KGHSH, CDR2 LQKENI. The CDR3 DNA sequence: TGTGCCAGCTCACCGGGCGGGTCCGAGGCCAACGTCCTGACTTTC. As protein: CASSPGGSEANVLTF.

The gene calls are TRBV2 and TRBJ1-1; TRBD1 is a possible D gene (6 bases). Trimming removed 6 bases at V and 6 bases at J, with 17 bases between. Germline V gene sequence: CDR1 SNHLY, CDR2 FYNNEI. The CDR3 loop spans 14 amino acids. CDR3 in DNA: TGTGCCAGCAGGAAACAAAGCGGGGGCTCTGAAGCTTTCTTT. It is translated as CASRKQSGGSEAFF.

The rearrangement joins TRBV14 to TRBJ2-7, with TRBD2 matching 10 bases. This CDR3 spans 19 amino acids. J lost 5 bases, V lost 4 bases, and 20 bases had no gene match. Germline lookup yields CDR1 SGHDN and CDR2 FVKESK. The CDR3 here is CASSLYRTSGPRRANEQYF. The CDR3 coding sequence is TGTGCCAGCAGCCTATATAGGACTAGCGGACCCCGGAGGGCCAACGAGCAGTACTTC.

The chain combines TRBV6-5 with TRBJ2-7; no firm D call. Germline loops: CDR1 MNHEY, CDR2 SVGAGI. Trimming stripped 6 bases from V and 5 bases from J, with 17 bases between. This CDR3 spans 14 amino acids. In nucleotides, the CDR3 is TGTGCCAGCAGCTCTGCCCCGAGGTTAGACGAGCAGTACTTC. Protein sequence: CASSSAPRLDEQYF.

The chain carries TRBV19 and TRBJ1-5, with D perhaps TRBD1 (5 bases). Germline CDR1 is LNHDA and CDR2 is SQIVND (reference sequence). V lost 0 bases and J lost 1, with 13 bases in between. This CDR3 contains 17 residues. For the CDR3, the DNA is TGTGCCAGTAGTATAGATCGGCAGGGAAAGAGCAATCAGCCCCAGCATTTT. This translates into CASSIDRQGKSNQPQHF.

This clone was observed once. The chain carries TRBV5-1 and TRBJ2-2; possibly TRBD2 for D (6 bases). V gave up 1 base and J gave up 5 bases, with 15 bases separating them. This CDR3 is 16 amino acids long. Germline values: CDR1 SGHRS, CDR2 YFSETQ. The CDR3 DNA sequence: TGCGCCAGCAGCTTGAGGCGGGGCCATGAGACCGGGGAGCTGTTTTTT. Protein product: CASSLRRGHETGELFF.

The chain couples TRBV13 to TRBJ2-2; 7 bases fit TRBD2. The CDR3 loop spans 16 amino acids. V lost 5 bases, J lost 6 bases, and 12 bases stayed unmatched. Germline V CDR1 and CDR2: PRHDT, FYEKMQ (reference sequence). The CDR3 coding sequence is TGTGCCAGCAGCCTACTCAGCGGGAATTCGTCCGGGGAGCTGTTTTTT. Translation: CASSLLSGNSSGELFF.

The CDR3 protein is CASREGIGDYGYTF. The CDR3 nucleotides read TGTGCCAGCAGGGAAGGGATAGGGGACTATGGCTACACCTTC. The gene calls are TRBV28 and TRBJ1-2, with D possibly matching TRBD1 (5 bases). Germline lookup yields CDR1 MDHEN and CDR2 SYDVKM. The length of the CDR3 is 14 residues. V lost 6 bases, J lost 3 bases, and 14 bases lay in between.

The chain joins TRBV19 to TRBJ1-5, with 8 nucleotides matching TRBD1. This CDR3 region has 18 residues. V was pared by 2 bases and J by 5 bases, with 14 bases of the junction left unmatched. Germline V gene data show CDR1 as LNHDA and CDR2 as SQIVND (reference sequence). The CDR3 coding sequence is TGTGCCAGTAGTATACCTGCAGGGGGCGTAAACTGGGATCAGCCCCAGCATTTT. Protein: CASSIPAGGVNWDQPQHF.

V is TRBV5-1 and J is TRBJ2-1; D not resolved. This CDR3 is built from 14 residues. Germline V gene sequence: CDR1 SGHRS, CDR2 YFSETQ. The V end lost 0 bases, the J end lost 7 bases, and 11 bases lay between the germline ends. The CDR3 sequence: CASSLAQMANEQFF. Written as DNA, the CDR3 is TGCGCCAGCAGCTTGGCCCAAATGGCTAATGAGCAGTTCTTC.

The chain carries TRBV6-5 and TRBJ1-4, with 8 bases fitting TRBD1. Germline CDR1 and CDR2: MNHEY and SVGAGI. CDR3 length equals 16 residues. V shed 2 bases and J 5 bases; nucleotides not matched to a gene: 7. CDR3 in amino acids: CASSYVAGGLNEKLFF. As DNA, the CDR3 is TGTGCCAGCAGTTACGTCGCAGGGGGCCTCAATGAAAAACTGTTTTTT.

The gene calls are TRBV9 and TRBJ2-2; TRBD2 is a possible D gene (5 bases). Trimming left V 5 bases short and J 4 bases short, with 9 bases between. CDR1 and CDR2 from the germline V gene are SGDLS and YYNGEE. This CDR3 has 13 residues. The CDR3 DNA follows: TGTGCCAGCAGGTTAGGGAGCACCGGGGAGCTGTTTTTT. Translation gives CASRLGSTGELFF.

The chain is built from TRBV29-1 and TRBJ2-4, with D perhaps matching TRBD2 (6 bases). The CDR3 is 15 residues long. The germline V gene has CDR1 SQVTM and CDR2 ANQGSEA. The V end was cut by 0 bases, the J end by 5 bases, with 14 bases between. CDR3 residues: CSVEEGGFGENIQYF. The CDR3 coding sequence is TGCAGCGTTGAAGAGGGGGGATTCGGGGAAAACATTCAGTACTTC.

CDR3 coding DNA: TGTGGCAGCGGCGAGGGAGGGAACACTGAAGCTTTCTTT. It yields the protein CGSGEGGNTEAFF. V usage is TRBV19 and J usage is TRBJ1-1; D is undetermined. This CDR3 has 13 amino acids. The germline V gene has CDR1 LNHDA and CDR2 SQIVND (reference sequence).